Described below is a single T cell receptor beta chain sequence and its context. Its specificity is not known. Each donor's status was that of a healthy bone marrow donor. The source of the sample is a study of cytomegalovirus exposure and HLA in healthy donors. Points from the study as a whole: Sequencing likely produced, as an artifact, a cluster of highly shared sequence variants. The study dropped some indistinguishable V segments, TRBV6-2 and TRBV6-3 among them.

From germline, CDR1 is MGHRA and CDR2 YSYEKL. This CDR3 is 15 amino acids long. Trimming removed 0 bases at V and 1 base at J, with 10 bases between. This PCR relied on a set of 60 Vbeta primers and 13 Jbeta primers. Sequencing used immunoSEQ multiplex PCR; TCRdb keeps in-frame clones, though not all of them. Of approximately 120,000 clones listed, about 81% are singletons. Sample: PBMCs. The rearrangement uses TRBV4-1 and TRBJ2-7; a weak D match, TRBD1 (6 bases). This sequence was found in a woman aged 30 to 39 in good health and CMV-seronegative. CDR3 DNA sequence: TGCGCCAGCAGCCAAGATCGGGGACAATCCTACGAGCAGTACTTC. Amino acids: CASSQDRGQSYEQYF.